The present entry profiles one T cell receptor beta chain with its context. Its target is unknown. Specified time point: newly diagnosed GD, antithyroid drugs for less than 3 months. Following extraction of RNA from PBMCs, that RNA was used to make the TCR library. The authors drew approximately 9 milliliters of peripheral blood into EDTA tubes. This specimen belongs to a study of regulatory T cells in long-lasting Graves disease. Study-wide background: For a period under 3 months, newly diagnosed Graves' patients had taken antithyroid drugs. Overall study findings and caveats: Limited samples may have lowered accuracy. Gene preferences differed: TRBV28, TRBJ1-2, TRBJ2-5 in persistent cases.

Combining iRepertoire HTBI primers with Arm-PCR of CDR3 regions, the authors built TCR beta libraries. Via MiXCR, TCRdb re-called the multiplex PCR reads, giving one row per CDR3 protein. Of 350,000 to 550,000 distinct CDR3 sequences in the sample, 15% were seen once. This CDR3 region has 16 residues. V trimming: 5 bases; J trimming: 7 bases; junction bases outside the gene matches: 13. The V gene's germline CDR1 is MNHEY and CDR2 SVGEGT. Another study also made use of these data, one on T cells in Graves' hyperthyroidism and ophthalmopathy.

The origin of this receptor is a young woman with Graves disease. V is TRBV6-2 or TRBV6-3 and J is TRBJ1-5, with TRBD1 identical over 8 bases. The sequencing here drew on peripheral blood mononuclear cells (PBMCs), taken at new diagnosis, from a patient treated with antithyroid drugs. CDR3 sequence (DNA): TGTGCCAGCAGTGAGAATGGACAGGGCGGGCGACAGCCCCAGCATTTT. It yields the protein CASSENGQGGRQPQHF.